This passage covers 8 T cell receptor beta chains from one sample sequenced in a study of sequential checkpoint blockade in melanoma. Treatment given: randomized to nivolumab then ipilimumab (arm A) or the reverse (arm B). The assay was immunoSEQ multiplex PCR, and TCRdb's table has in-frame clones only and misses some. The table has approximately 22,000 clones, nearly 70% seen once. Sequencing used CD8+ T cells sorted from blood (inferred from file names), obtained from a patient given nivolumab and ipilimumab in sequence. These receptors were collected from a human donor with melanoma.

This rearrangement joins TRBV4-3 to TRBJ1-2, with 8 bases fitting TRBD1. With 0 bases clipped from V and 6 bases from J, the junction kept 9 bases outside the gene matches. Germline CDR1 reads LGHNA; CDR2 reads YSLEER. The CDR3 extends over 16 amino acids. The CDR3 here is CASSQDFGRGRDGYTF. CDR3 in DNA: TGCGCCAGCAGCCAAGATTTTGGCAGGGGGCGCGATGGCTACACCTTC.

This chain connects TRBV7-9 to TRBJ2-3; TRBD1 matches at 7 bases. Germline CDR1 and CDR2: SEHNR and FQNEAQ (reference sequence). The CDR3 loop spans 15 amino acids. V trimming: 5 bases; J trimming: 0 bases; junction bases outside the gene matches: 5. CDR3 in amino acids: CASSEGTASTDTQYF. The CDR3 nucleotides are TGTGCCAGCAGCGAAGGGACAGCTAGCACAGATACGCAGTATTTT.

For this clone: Germline and junction disagree at one end, which may indicate a read error. This sequence joins TRBV5-5 and TRBJ1-4; 7 nucleotides align to TRBD1. The CDR3 has 16 amino acids. Germline-derived CDR1 and CDR2 are SGHKS and YYEKEE (reference sequence). CDR3 nucleotides: TGCGCCAGCAGCCAGAGACAGGGAGTGATCGATGAAAAACTGTTTTTT. Its translation: CASSQRQGVIDEKLFF.

The CDR3 DNA reads as TGTGCCAGTAGTTTCGGACAGGATGTCAATGAGCAGTTCTTC. Translating gives CASSFGQDVNEQFF. J is TRBJ2-1 and V is TRBV19, with 7 bases aligning to TRBD1. Germline V gene sequence: CDR1 LNHDA, CDR2 SQIVND (reference sequence). The ends lost 5 bases at V and 6 bases at J; junction bases unmatched: 7. The CDR3 runs 14 residues.

The genes are TRBV6-6 and TRBJ2-2, with 11 bases fitting TRBD2. The V gene end was trimmed by 2 bases and the J gene end by 3 bases; junction bases not matched to a gene: 2. Germline values: CDR1 MNHNY, CDR2 SVGAGI (reference sequence). This CDR3 is built from 16 residues. In DNA, the CDR3 is TGTGCCAGCAGTTACACACTAGCGGGGGACACCGGGGAGCTGTTTTTT. It specifies CASSYTLAGDTGELFF.

The DNA of the CDR3 is TGTGCCAGCTCACCGGAACAGGGGACCAACACTGAAGCTTTCTTT. Translated, it gives CASSPEQGTNTEAFF. V usage is TRBV18 and J usage is TRBJ1-1; TRBD1 matches 7 bases. CDR3 size: 15 residues. Unmatched junction bases numbered 6, after V lost 3 bases and J lost 2 bases. Germline V gene sequence: CDR1 KGHSH, CDR2 LQKENI.

The gene calls are TRBV9 and TRBJ2-7; D might be TRBD2 (6 bases). The CDR3 is 13 amino acids. Trimming stripped 0 bases from V and 6 bases from J, with 10 bases between. Germline CDR1 SGDLS, CDR2 YYNGEE. The CDR3 region is CASSVVGGSEQYF. The CDR3 nucleotides read TGTGCCAGCAGCGTAGTCGGGGGAAGCGAGCAGTACTTC.

This clone has a handful of counts. DNA of the CDR3: TGTGCCAGCAGCTTACGCGGGGGAGGAGATACGCAGTATTTT. This translates into CASSLRGGGDTQYF. The V call is TRBV7-3, the J call TRBJ2-3; 7 nucleotides line up with TRBD2. With 2 bases clipped from V and 5 bases from J, the junction kept 4 bases outside the gene matches. CDR1 SGHTA and CDR2 FQGTGA come from the germline V gene. CDR3 length equals 14 residues.